These T cell receptor beta chains were read from a single sample in a study of blood T cell repertoires in COVID-19. Clones were sequenced by immunoSEQ multiplex PCR, and TCRdb holds only the in-frame ones, with some missing. The profile shows around 90,000 clones, around 80% of them singletons. Sequenced material: peripheral blood. The source of these receptors is a human donor in a cohort sampled during active COVID-19. CDR3s include the opening cysteine and the closing phenylalanine or tryptophan. D genes are given only for firm matches. Rows give clone size only sometimes, using once, few, many, or a class for an expanded clone.

cdr3_nt,cdr3_aa,d_call,j_call,v_call,clone_size
TGTGCCAGCAGCTTCGGACTAGCGGGGAGGGAGACCCAGTACTTC,CASSFGLAGRETQYF,TRBD2,TRBJ2-5,TRBV5-4,NA
TGTGCCTCGACTGGGCGACAGGGGGGCCACGAGCAGTACTTC,CASTGRQGGHEQYF,TRBD1,TRBJ2-7,TRBV10-3,NA
TGTGCCAGCAGCCAAGCAGCAGGGACTGGAAACACCATATATTTT,CASSQAAGTGNTIYF,NA,TRBJ1-3,TRBV3-1/TRBV3-2,NA
TGTGCCACCGGGGCGGCTAGCGGGAGCGTCTACAATGAGCAGTTCTTC,CATGAASGSVYNEQFF,TRBD2,TRBJ2-1,TRBV24-1,NA
TGTGCCAGCAGTTTAGGAGACAGGACTGAAGCTTTCTTT,CASSLGDRTEAFF,NA,TRBJ1-1,TRBV28,NA
TGTGCCAGCAGCCGAGGACTAGCGGGAGACAATGAGCAGTTCTTC,CASSRGLAGDNEQFF,TRBD2,TRBJ2-1,TRBV3-1/TRBV3-2,few
TGTGCCAGCAGCTTAGTGGGCGGGAGGGCCTTTCAGGAGACCCAGTACTTC,CASSLVGGRAFQETQYF,TRBD2,TRBJ2-5,TRBV7-6,NA
TGTGCCAGCAGTCAACAGGGGGGCTATGGCTACACCTTC,CASSQQGGYGYTF,TRBD1,TRBJ1-2,TRBV28,NA
TGTGCCAGTCTCCGGGACAGGGGGTTCACTGAAGCTTTCTTT,CASLRDRGFTEAFF,TRBD1,TRBJ1-1,TRBV6-5,NA
TGTGCCAGCAGTTTGGTTCCAGGGGTGGGCACTGAAGCTTTCTTT,CASSLVPGVGTEAFF,NA,TRBJ1-1,TRBV28,once
TGCGCCAGCAGCTTGGTGGCTAACAGGGTCGAGACCCAGTACTTC,CASSLVANRVETQYF,NA,TRBJ2-5,TRBV5-1,NA
TGTGCCAGCAGCTTAGAACCAACAGCTGAAGCTTTCTTT,CASSLEPTAEAFF,NA,TRBJ1-1,TRBV7-2,NA
TGTGCCAGCAGCATAACAGGACTCGACTACGAGCAGTACTTC,CASSITGLDYEQYF,NA,TRBJ2-7,TRBV7-3,NA
TGTGCCAGCAGTTTGACATCAGAGGGGGCCTGGTTGGAAAAACTGTTTTTT,CASSLTSEGAWLEKLFF,TRBD1,TRBJ1-4,TRBV28,NA
TGTGCCAGCAGTTTATCGGACACCACTAGCGGGGAGGGCGAGCAGTACTTC,CASSLSDTTSGEGEQYF,TRBD2,TRBJ2-7,TRBV27,once
TGTGCCAGCAGCTTACCACTAGCGGGAGGTTGGACCGGGGAGCTGTTTTTT,CASSLPLAGGWTGELFF,TRBD2,TRBJ2-2,TRBV9,NA
TGTGCCAGCAGCTACGACGGACAGGGGGCGTCACCCCTCCACTTT,CASSYDGQGASPLHF,TRBD1,TRBJ1-6,TRBV7-9,NA
TGTGCCAGTAGTAGCACGTACCGGGAGACCCAGTACTTC,CASSSTYRETQYF,NA,TRBJ2-5,TRBV19,few